The 20 T cell receptor beta chains reported below all come from one sample, sequenced in a study of T cells in Graves' hyperthyroidism and ophthalmopathy. RNA transcripts gave rise to amplified TCR beta CDR3 regions. HTBI primers drove first-round RT-PCR of the TCR CDR3. TCRdb recomputed calls from the multiplex PCR reads with MiXCR, one row per CDR3 protein. The sample yields about 400,000 distinct CDR3 sequences, roughly 13% seen once. Sequenced sample: blood. The receptors stem from a young woman with Graves' hyperthyroidism.

This clonotype was counted at least ten times. The chain is built from TRBV30 and TRBJ2-7; D is ambiguous. Per germline, CDR1 GTSNPN and CDR2 SVGIG (reference sequence). CDR3 size: 13 residues. Trimming pared 2 bases from V and 2 bases from J, leaving 10 bases between. CDR3 sequence reads: CAWSSRLTYEQYF. CDR3 in DNA: TGTGCCTGGAGTAGCAGACTTACCTACGAGCAGTACTTC.

The count of this clonotype is one. This sequence may be a read error, since a much larger clone differs from it by one base. This chain joins TRBV30 and TRBJ2-1, with 7 nucleotides matching TRBD2. V gave up 4 bases and J gave up 7 bases; unmatched junction bases: 13. This CDR3 is 15 amino acids long. CDR1 is GTSNPN, CDR2 SVGIG, per germline (reference sequence). CDR3 sequence: CAWNVGRGVGNEQFF. In DNA form, the CDR3 reads TGTGCCTGGAACGTTGGACGGGGGGTAGGGAATGAGCAGTTCTTC.

This clonotype was detected many times. The V gene is TRBV7-9, the J gene TRBJ2-4; D is perhaps TRBD2 (5 bases). CDR1 and CDR2 from the germline V gene are SEHNR and FQNEAQ (reference sequence). The ends were cut back, 4 bases at V and 6 bases at J, with 13 bases in the middle. This CDR3 contains 14 residues. CDR3 in DNA: TGTGCCAGCAGCTCCGAGGGTTGGGGAAACATTCAGTACTTC. This gives the protein CASSSEGWGNIQYF.

This clonotype was detected many times. V and J are TRBV3-2 and TRBJ2-1; the DNA was not compared with TRBD2, the D call given in the table. TRBV3-2 is given as a pseudogene. This CDR3 contains 14 residues. CDR3 nucleotide sequence: TGTGCCAGCAGCCCGGACTACTGGTTGGATGAGCAGTTCTTC. Amino acid sequence: CASSPDYWLDEQFF.

The table lists this clonotype with many counts. This chain joins TRBV2 and TRBJ2-1; D not certain. CDR1 is SNHLY, CDR2 FYNNEI, per germline. Trimming stripped 3 bases from V and 5 bases from J, with 14 bases between. The CDR3 consists of 15 residues. The CDR3 spells CASSDLRHLHNEQFF. DNA for the CDR3: TGTGCCAGCAGTGATTTACGACACTTACACAATGAGCAGTTCTTC.

This clonotype has just a few counts. The chain couples TRBV7-2 to TRBJ1-2; D gene unclear. V lost 5 bases, J lost 3 bases, and 10 bases lay in between. The CDR3 is 13 residues long. The germline V gene has CDR1 SGHTA and CDR2 FQGNSA. The chain's CDR3 is CASSPPPYYGYTF. The CDR3 DNA is TGTGCCAGCAGCCCTCCCCCCTACTATGGCTACACCTTC.

Ten or more counts support this clonotype. The gene calls are TRBV7-2 and TRBJ2-1, with TRBD1 as a possible D gene (5 bases). V was shortened by 5 bases and J by 7 bases, with 15 bases between the two germline ends. The germline V gene encodes CDR1 SGHTA and CDR2 FQGNSA. The CDR3 consists of 14 residues. The CDR3 region is CASSVRQGRNEQFF. The DNA for the CDR3 is TGTGCCAGCAGCGTTCGGCAGGGCCGAAATGAGCAGTTCTTC.

In its sample, this clonotype was seen many times. V gene TRBV2 combines with J gene TRBJ2-1; 8 bases line up with TRBD2. V dropped 10 bases and J dropped 5; count of bases not matched to a gene: 10. The CDR3 runs to 14 residues. The V gene's germline CDR1 is SNHLY and CDR2 FYNNEI. CDR3 DNA: TGTGCCACCCGGGCACTAGCGGCGGACAATGAGCAGTTCTTC. It yields the protein CATRALAADNEQFF. Filled out from reference TRBV2 and TRBJ2-1, the complete variable domain reads EPEVTQTPSHQVTQMGQEVILRCVPISNHLYFYWYRQILGQKVEFLVSFYNNEISEKSEIFDDQFSVERPDGSNFTLKIRSTKLEDSAMYFCATRALAADNEQFFGPGTRLTVL.

This clonotype appeared many times. The rearrangement links TRBV7-9 to TRBJ2-5, with 9 bases fitting TRBD2. Losses at the gene ends were 3 bases for V and 5 bases for J; bases not matched to a gene: 7. Germline CDR1 and CDR2: SEHNR and FQNEAQ (reference sequence). This CDR3 is 15 amino acids long. CDR3 protein: CASSLASGILETQYF. The CDR3 DNA sequence: TGTGCCAGCAGCTTGGCTAGCGGGATATTGGAGACCCAGTACTTC.

The table lists this clonotype with a few counts. One end of the junction is discordant with germline, which a read error may explain. The chain joins TRBV10-3 to TRBJ2-1; D remains ambiguous. In germline, CDR1 is ENHRY, CDR2 SYGVKD. The CDR3 loop spans 13 amino acids. The CDR3, as DNA: TGTGCCATCAGTGAAGTTGTTTACAATGAGCAGCTCTTC. Amino acid sequence: CAISEVVYNEQLF.

This clonotype was recorded at least ten times. This chain uses TRBV28 with TRBJ2-6; D remains unclear. The CDR3 covers 15 residues. Trimming took 5 bases from V and 3 from J, leaving 11 bases between them. Germline values: CDR1 MDHEN, CDR2 SYDVKM. The CDR3 sequence is CASSGVFGGANVLTF. The CDR3 region has the DNA TGTGCCAGCAGTGGGGTTTTTGGTGGGGCCAACGTCCTGACTTTC.

This clonotype was seen many times. The germline gene is not matched at one end of the junction; a read error may be the cause. The chain couples TRBV27 to TRBJ1-1; D uncertain. CDR3 length: 14 residues. CDR1 is MNHEY and CDR2 is SMNVEV in the germline V gene (reference sequence). The CDR3 bases are TGTGCCAGCCGTTTAGCGGAGGAGAACACTGAAGCTTTCTTT. Translated, it gives CASRLAEENTEAFF.

This clonotype came up many times. This CDR3 reads CASSPGQRIDSPLHF. The DNA for the CDR3 is TGTGCCAGCAGTCCTGGACAGAGGATAGATTCACCCCTCCACTTT. The gene calls are TRBV2 and TRBJ1-6; the D gene is possibly TRBD1 (6 bases). The germline V gene has CDR1 SNHLY and CDR2 FYNNEI. The CDR3 has 15 residues. Trimming shortened V by 5 bases and J by 8 bases, and 16 bases separated the two germline ends.

This clonotype has just one count. This chain connects TRBV27 to TRBJ1-6; a weak D match, TRBD1 (5 bases). Germline V gene lookup returns CDR1 MNHEY and CDR2 SMNVEV (reference sequence). The V end was cut by 2 bases, the J end by 9 bases, with 11 bases between. The CDR3 has 14 amino acids. DNA of the CDR3: TGTGCCAGCAGTTTACGGGGGAGTGGTTCACCCCTCCACTTT. It is translated as CASSLRGSGSPLHF.

Note on this clonotype: A much larger clone differs from this one at a single base, so this may be a read error. V and J are TRBV7-2 and TRBJ2-2, with TRBD2 identical over 8 bases. The CDR3 is made up of 16 amino acids. CDR1 is SGHTA and CDR2 is FQGNSA in the germline V gene. Here the CDR3 DNA reads TGTGCCAGCACCAAGCGGGAGTTCGCGAACACCGGGGGGCTGTTTTTT. Its protein is CASTKREFANTGGLFF.

The table lists this clonotype with a count of one. The chain employs TRBV7-3 and TRBJ2-7, with TRBD1 identical over 11 bases. Germline V gene sequence: CDR1 SGHTA, CDR2 FQGTGA. This CDR3 spans 16 amino acids. With V trimmed by 5 bases and J by 1 base, 7 bases remained unmatched. CDR3 protein: CASSGRGDRGSYEQYF. As DNA, the CDR3 is TGTGCCAGCAGCGGACGAGGGGACAGGGGGTCCTACGAGCAGTACTTC.

There are many counts of this clonotype. This chain uses TRBV5-1 with TRBJ2-3; 9 nucleotides agree with TRBD2. The CDR3 sequence is 16 residues long. Looked up from germline, CDR1 is SGHRS and CDR2 is YFSETQ. With 4 bases clipped from V and 0 bases from J, the junction kept 6 bases outside the gene matches. The CDR3, as DNA: TGCGCCAGCAGCCCGGAAACTAGCGGGAGCACAGATACGCAGTATTTT. This translates into CASSPETSGSTDTQYF. Combining the CDR3 with reference TRBV5-1 and TRBJ2-3 gives the whole variable domain KAGVTQTPRYLIKTRGQQVTLSCSPISGHRSVSWYQQTPGQGLQFLFEYFSETQRNKGNFPGRFSGRQFSNSRSEMNVSTLELGDSALYLCASSPETSGSTDTQYFGPGTRLTVL.

The V gene is TRBV2, the J gene TRBJ1-2, with TRBD1 matching over 9 bases. The CDR3 runs 17 residues. The germline CDR1 and CDR2 sequences are SNHLY and FYNNEI. V lost 0 bases and J lost 0; bases outside the gene matches: 5. The CDR3 DNA reads as TGTGCCAGCAGTGAAGCCCTGGGACAGGGAACTAACTATGGCTACACCTTC. Translating gives CASSEALGQGTNYGYTF.

This clonotype was observed many times. This chain connects TRBV28 to TRBJ2-3; 9 nucleotides agree with TRBD2. The CDR3 contains 15 residues. The germline CDR1 and CDR2 sequences are MDHEN and SYDVKM. V dropped 4 bases and J dropped 5; count of bases not matched to a gene: 7. The CDR3, as DNA: TGTGCCAGCAGTTCCAGCGGGAGGTCGGGAGATACGCAGTATTTT. Its translation: CASSSSGRSGDTQYF.

The genes are TRBV28 and TRBJ2-7; no clear D. Per the germline V gene, CDR1 is MDHEN and CDR2 is SYDVKM. With 3 bases removed from V and 0 bases from J, the gap between germline ends came to 9 bases. There are 14 residues in the CDR3. CDR3 protein: CASSFFVTSYEQYF. CDR3 DNA: TGTGCCAGCAGTTTTTTCGTGACCTCCTACGAGCAGTACTTC.